Following are 31 T cell receptor beta chains from one sample sequenced in a study of T cells after yellow fever vaccination. TCRdb re-called the 5' RACE reads through MiXCR, storing one row per CDR3 protein. Seen here are about 310,000 distinct CDR3 sequences, approximately 3.9% observed once, and the top ten hold 23%. This material consisted of PBMCs, taken on the day of the yellow fever booster vaccination. Source of these receptors: a man younger than 35 who received the YFV17D yellow fever vaccine.

This clonotype has a count of ten or more. The rearrangement links TRBV12-3 or TRBV12-4 to TRBJ1-2, with no clear D. This CDR3 contains 11 residues. Between the trimmed V and J ends, which lost 5 bases and 8 bases, there was a span of 9 bases. DNA for the CDR3: TGTGCCAGCAGTCCGAGTCAAGGCTACACCTTC. Translating gives CASSPSQGYTF.

Only a few counts were recorded for this clonotype. The genes are TRBV12-3 or TRBV12-4 and TRBJ2-7; D gene uncertain. Trimming removed 6 bases at V and 3 bases at J, with 9 bases between. The CDR3 runs to 12 residues. The CDR3 reads CASSPIDYEQYF. The CDR3 nucleotides are TGTGCCAGCAGCCCTATAGACTACGAGCAGTACTTC.

This clonotype was detected many times. The chain combines TRBV4-3 with TRBJ2-4, with 8 bases that match TRBD1. The CDR3 runs 15 residues. After removal of 2 bases from V and 4 bases from J, the junction contained 4 bases not matched to a gene. Germline V gene lookup returns CDR1 LGHNA and CDR2 YSLEER. This CDR3 reads CASSQQGTGKNIQYF. CDR3 in DNA: TGCGCCAGCAGCCAACAAGGGACAGGAAAAAACATTCAGTACTTC.

This clonotype was observed at least ten times. J is TRBJ2-7 and V is TRBV7-2; D is unresolved. Germline V gene data show CDR1 as SGHTA and CDR2 as FQGNSA. Between the trimmed V and J ends, which lost 6 bases and 4 bases, there was a span of 10 bases. The CDR3 loop spans 12 amino acids. Here the CDR3 reads CASSWGSYEQYF. The CDR3 coding sequence is TGTGCCAGCAGTTGGGGATCGTACGAGCAGTACTTC.

This clonotype was seen more than once but under ten times. The chain carries TRBV12-3 or TRBV12-4 and TRBJ1-1; 9 bases align to TRBD1. The CDR3 length is 11 residues. The V gene end was trimmed by 9 bases and the J gene end by 11 bases; junction bases not matched to a gene: 7. DNA for the CDR3: TGTGCCAGAGCTGACAGGGGGAAGGCTTTCTTT. Translated: CARADRGKAFF.

This clonotype was detected a few times. CDR3 nucleotides: TGTGCCAGCAGCGCAGGAGCGGGGAATGAGCAGTTCTTC. Protein: CASSAGAGNEQFF. The rearrangement uses TRBV9 and TRBJ2-1; 7 bases fit TRBD2. The ends lost 3 bases at V and 7 bases at J; junction bases unmatched: 4. Germline lookup yields CDR1 SGDLS and CDR2 YYNGEE. This CDR3 has 13 residues.

This clonotype was recorded a few times. The chain uses TRBV5-1 and TRBJ2-7, with 7 bases fitting TRBD1. CDR1 and CDR2 (germline): SGHRS, YFSETQ. The CDR3 totals 14 residues. The trim removed 2 bases at V and 5 bases at J, leaving 7 bases unmatched. This CDR3 reads CASSFAQGNDEQYF. CDR3 coding DNA: TGCGCCAGCAGCTTCGCACAGGGGAACGACGAGCAGTACTTC.

The V gene is TRBV5-1, the J gene TRBJ2-2; the D gene is possibly TRBD1 (6 bases). Looked up from germline, CDR1 is SGHRS and CDR2 is YFSETQ. V shed 4 bases and J shed 3 bases, with 16 bases lying between them. The CDR3 spans 16 residues. CDR3 DNA sequence: TGCGCCAGCAGCGCCAACAGGGTGTTCGACACCGGGGAGCTGTTTTTT. It specifies CASSANRVFDTGELFF.

This clonotype came up a few times. The V gene is TRBV5-5, the J gene TRBJ2-3; D may be TRBD2 (7 bases). The V gene lost 0 bases and the J gene lost 4 bases, with 18 bases spanning the gap. CDR1 and CDR2 from the germline V gene are SGHKS and YYEKEE (reference sequence). CDR3 length equals 17 residues. The chain's CDR3 is CASSLGRGGGSADTQYF. CDR3 sequence (DNA): TGTGCCAGCAGCTTGGGACGGGGAGGGGGTTCCGCAGATACGCAGTATTTT.

In its sample, this clonotype was seen a few times. The chain combines TRBV12-3 or TRBV12-4 with TRBJ2-6; D gene ambiguous. The CDR3 runs 14 residues. V was pared by 6 bases and J by 0 bases, with 6 bases between. The CDR3 sequence: CASRRFSGANVLTF. In nucleotides, the CDR3 is TGTGCCAGCAGGCGGTTCTCTGGGGCCAACGTCCTGACTTTC.

This clonotype was recorded many times. The V call is TRBV5-1, the J call TRBJ2-5; the D is unclear. CDR1 is SGHRS, CDR2 YFSETQ, per germline. This CDR3 comprises 14 residues. Deletions cut 0 bases from V and 1 base from J, with 7 bases between. The CDR3 bases are TGCGCCAGCAGCTTGGCTGAGACCCAAGAGACCCAGTACTTC. Residues: CASSLAETQETQYF.

The rearrangement joins TRBV30 to TRBJ2-7; D remains unclear. Germline values: CDR1 GTSNPN, CDR2 SVGIG (reference sequence). The CDR3 has 12 amino acids. Trimming pared 4 bases from V and 2 bases from J, leaving 9 bases between. This chain's CDR3 is CAWTTEAYEQYF. CDR3 nucleotide sequence: TGTGCCTGGACCACCGAGGCCTACGAGCAGTACTTC.

Only one count was recorded for this clonotype. The J gene is TRBJ2-3, the V gene TRBV4-3; D is perhaps TRBD2 (5 bases). This CDR3 is built from 16 residues. In germline, CDR1 is LGHNA, CDR2 YSLEER. Trimming shortened V by 5 bases and J by 0 bases, and 15 bases separated the two germline ends. The CDR3 loop reads CASSDYRLLSTDTQYF. In nucleotides, the CDR3 is TGCGCCAGCAGCGACTACCGCCTTTTGAGCACAGATACGCAGTATTTT.

This clonotype was seen a few times. The chain recombines TRBV5-1 with TRBJ2-3; D gene uncertain. The V gene's germline CDR1 is SGHRS and CDR2 YFSETQ. V was pared by 3 bases and J by 3 bases, with 14 bases between. The CDR3 spans 15 residues. CDR3 residues: CASSSQLRVTDTQYF. Here the CDR3 DNA reads TGCGCCAGCAGCTCACAGCTAAGGGTAACAGATACGCAGTATTTT.

This clonotype was counted ten times or more. CDR3 sequence (DNA): TGCAGTGCGGGACTAGCGGGGTCCTACGAGCAGTACGTC. The encoded protein is CSAGLAGSYEQYV. The V gene is TRBV20-1, the J gene TRBJ2-7; 13 nucleotides match TRBD2. Looked up from germline, CDR1 is DFQATT and CDR2 is SNEGSKA (reference sequence). Trimming cost V 6 bases and J 1 base; bases outside gene matches: 0. There are 13 residues in the CDR3.

This clonotype has only a few counts. V and J are TRBV5-1 and TRBJ2-5, with TRBD1 identical over 11 bases. Germline CDR1 SGHRS, CDR2 YFSETQ. This CDR3 has 15 amino acids. After removal of 0 bases from V and 5 bases from J, the junction contained 3 bases not matched to a gene. Here the CDR3 DNA reads TGCGCCAGCAGCTTGGGGACAGGGGGCTGGGAGACCCAGTACTTC. This translates into CASSLGTGGWETQYF.

This clonotype has more than one count but fewer than ten. The gene calls are TRBV5-1 and TRBJ2-6; no clear D gene. Germline V gives CDR1 SGHRS, CDR2 YFSETQ. Trimming removed 0 bases at V and 0 bases at J, with 4 bases between. The CDR3 is 15 residues long. The CDR3 DNA is TGCGCCAGCAGCTTGGCCAACTCTGGGGCCAACGTCCTGACTTTC. It codes for CASSLANSGANVLTF.

This chain links TRBV20-1 with TRBJ1-1; D gene uncertain. Germline CDR1 reads DFQATT; CDR2 reads SNEGSKA (reference sequence). V shed 3 bases and J shed 2 bases, with 19 bases lying between them. This CDR3 has 16 residues. The CDR3 coding sequence is TGCAGTGCTAGTCCCCCACCCGCGGGAGGAAACACTGAAGCTTTCTTT. Its translation: CSASPPPAGGNTEAFF.

This clonotype was picked up a small number of times. This chain joins TRBV12-3 or TRBV12-4 and TRBJ2-5; TRBD2 matches at 12 bases. The CDR3 extends over 14 amino acids. V shed 8 bases, J shed 2 bases, and the junction held 3 bases outside the gene matches. The CDR3 nucleotides are TGTGCCAGCGCCGGGACTAGCGGGCAAGAGACCCAGTACTTC. The encoded protein is CASAGTSGQETQYF.

Many counts were recorded for this clonotype. V usage is TRBV12-3 or TRBV12-4 and J usage is TRBJ1-5; tentative D call: TRBD1 (5 bases). CDR3 length: 14 residues. V was clipped by 3 bases and J by 6 bases, with 12 bases between them. The DNA for the CDR3 is TGTGCCAGCAGTTTGTGGGGCGTGGGTCAGCCCCAGCATTTT. Its translation: CASSLWGVGQPQHF.

J is TRBJ1-1 and V is TRBV27; D might be TRBD1 (6 bases). Germline V gives CDR1 MNHEY, CDR2 SMNVEV (reference sequence). The CDR3 consists of 16 residues. V was trimmed by 0 bases and J by 5 bases, leaving 16 bases between them. The CDR3, as DNA: TGTGCCAGCAGTTTATCGTGGGGGCGCAGAGCTACTGAAGCTTTCTTT. Translated: CASSLSWGRRATEAFF.

This clonotype has a count of ten or more. CDR3 DNA: TGCGCCAGCAGCCAAAGGGGGACTAGCGGGGGAGTCAATGAGCAGTTCTTC. Amino acids: CASSQRGTSGGVNEQFF. V and J are TRBV4-3 and TRBJ2-1; 14 nucleotides match TRBD2. In germline, CDR1 is LGHNA, CDR2 YSLEER. The ends lost 2 bases at V and 6 bases at J; junction bases unmatched: 6. This CDR3 is 17 amino acids long.

This clonotype was recorded at least ten times. This chain connects TRBV20-1 to TRBJ2-2; TRBD2 is a possible D gene (6 bases). Per germline, CDR1 DFQATT and CDR2 SNEGSKA (reference sequence). Trimming cost V 2 bases and J 2 bases, with 12 bases left between them. The CDR3 length is 15 residues. The CDR3 protein is CSARLPGLNTGELFF. In DNA, the CDR3 is TGCAGTGCTAGACTCCCGGGACTTAACACCGGGGAGCTGTTTTTT.

In its sample, this clonotype was seen many times. The chain is built from TRBV4-1 and TRBJ2-7; TRBD1 agrees at 9 bases. The trim removed 4 bases at V and 2 bases at J, leaving 15 bases unmatched. The germline V gene has CDR1 MGHRA and CDR2 YSYEKL. The CDR3 length is 18 residues. CDR3 nucleotides: TGCGCCAGCAGCCCGAGATCCTCACAGGGGGCGGCCGCCTACGAGCAGTACTTC. Translating gives CASSPRSSQGAAAYEQYF.

This clonotype was detected ten times or more. The rearrangement links TRBV20-1 to TRBJ2-3; a possible D gene is TRBD1 (6 bases). The CDR3 consists of 15 residues. CDR1 and CDR2 from the germline V gene are DFQATT and SNEGSKA (reference sequence). Trimming pared 3 bases from V and 2 bases from J, leaving 15 bases between. In nucleotides, the CDR3 is TGCAGTGCTAGCTCAAGTCAGGGGTTCACAGATACGCAGTATTTT. Translating gives CSASSSQGFTDTQYF.

This clonotype was observed at least ten times. CDR3 sequence: CASSFRLGSRGAEAFF. The CDR3 nucleotides read TGTGCCAGCAGTTTCCGGCTCGGCAGCCGGGGTGCTGAAGCTTTCTTT. The V gene is TRBV12-3 or TRBV12-4, the J gene TRBJ1-1; no firm D call. Trimming removed 3 bases from V and 6 bases from J, with 20 bases in between. The CDR3 extends over 16 amino acids.

The rearrangement links TRBV20-1 to TRBJ2-3; D assignment may be TRBD1 or TRBD2 (5 bases each). Germline assignment: CDR1 DFQATT and CDR2 SNEGSKA (reference sequence). Trimming stripped 3 bases from V and 8 bases from J, with 18 bases between. The CDR3 has 14 residues. The CDR3 DNA reads as TGCAGTGCTAGCGGGGCCTCTGTAGGGGTTACGCAGTATTTT. Amino acid sequence: CSASGASVGVTQYF.

This clonotype has a count of ten or more. This rearrangement joins TRBV6-2 or TRBV6-3 to TRBJ2-3; a weak D match, TRBD2 (6 bases). Trimming removed 7 bases at V and 4 bases at J, with 24 bases between. There are 17 residues in the CDR3. Germline loops: CDR1 MNHEY, CDR2 SVGEGT. In DNA, the CDR3 is TGTGCCAGCACCACCCCCCGGGCCCCGGGCGGGGCAGATACGCAGTATTTT. It translates to CASTTPRAPGGADTQYF.

This clonotype appeared many times. The V gene is TRBV7-2, the J gene TRBJ1-2; 10 bases fit TRBD1. Germline V gene sequence: CDR1 SGHTA, CDR2 FQGNSA. V was clipped by 5 bases and J by 11 bases; unmatched bases: 5. CDR3 length: 12 amino acids. CDR3: CASSAWTGGYTF. The CDR3 DNA reads as TGTGCCAGCAGCGCTTGGACAGGGGGATACACCTTC.

This clonotype was recorded a few times. The V and J genes are TRBV2 and TRBJ2-7, with 7 bases that match TRBD2. The CDR3 has 10 amino acids. CDR1 and CDR2 from the germline V gene are SNHLY and FYNNEI. The J segment lost 5 bases and the V segment lost 8 bases, leaving 0 bases of the junction unmatched. CDR3 amino acids: CASGRDEQYV. CDR3 coding DNA: TGTGCCAGCGGGAGGGACGAGCAGTACGTC.

This clonotype was seen many times. The V gene is TRBV6-2 or TRBV6-3, the J gene TRBJ2-1; D might be TRBD1 (6 bases). This CDR3 contains 14 residues. The germline V gene has CDR1 MNHEY and CDR2 SVGEGT. The V and J ends lost 5 bases and 8 bases respectively, with 16 bases between them. The CDR3 loop reads CASSKTGDLDEQFF. The DNA of the CDR3 is TGTGCCAGCAGTAAGACAGGAGACCTTGATGAGCAGTTCTTC.